These T cell receptor beta chains were read from a single sample in a study of shared clonotypes between healthy human individuals. Clones were sequenced by immunoSEQ multiplex PCR, and TCRdb holds only the in-frame ones, with some missing. The sample has some 2.1 million clones; around 96% are singletons. Sequencing was done on a sample of naive CD8+ T cells sorted from blood. These receptors were obtained from a man younger than 35 in good health. Both conserved end residues are part of each CDR3. The D gene is left open where the match is weak. Clone size, where shown, is once, few, many, or a class for clones that have expanded.

j_call clone_size d_call v_call cdr3_nt cdr3_aa
TRBJ2-1 . TRBD2 TRBV29-1 TGCAGCCTTGCGGGGGGGCGGAATGAGCAGTTCTTC CSLAGGRNEQFF
TRBJ1-6 . TRBD1 TRBV10-3 TGTGCCATCAGTGAGTCGTGGGGACAGGGGAGCTCCTATAATTCACCCCTCCACTTT CAISESWGQGSSYNSPLHF
TRBJ1-2 . TRBD1 TRBV6-5 TGTGCCAGCAGTGGAGGACAGGGAAGACTCTATGGCTACACCTTC CASSGGQGRLYGYTF
TRBJ1-3 few . TRBV11-2 TGTGCCAGCAGCCAGCGTTATGGCTCTGGAAACACCATATATTTT CASSQRYGSGNTIYF
TRBJ1-2 . . TRBV20-1 TGCAGTGCTATGCAGGGGCTCGGCTACACCTTC CSAMQGLGYTF
TRBJ2-7 . . TRBV5-8 TGTGCCAGCAGCCTCCTTATCTCTTACGAGCAGTACTTC CASSLLISYEQYF
TRBJ2-2 . TRBD2 TRBV28 TGTGCCAGCAGTTTTCGAGCGGGGTCCGGGGAGCTGTTTTTT CASSFRAGSGELFF
TRBJ1-2 . . TRBV7-8 TGTGCCAGCAGCTTAGGGCCGGGGACGGTCTATGGCTACACCTTC CASSLGPGTVYGYTF
TRBJ2-7 . . TRBV7-6 TGTGCCAGCAGCTGGCAACCAGGGAATCAGCAGTACTTC CASSWQPGNQQYF
TRBJ2-1 once . TRBV2 TGTGCCATTCTTCGACAGGAGAACAATGAGCAGTTCTTC CAILRQENNEQFF
TRBJ2-6 many TRBD1 TRBV27 TGTGCCAGCAGTTGGACAGGGGGATCTGGGGCCAACGTCCTGACTTTC CASSWTGGSGANVLTF
TRBJ2-1 . . TRBV6-6 TGTGCCAGCACCTCCTTCGAGGTTTTCTCCTACAATGAGCAGTTCTTC CASTSFEVFSYNEQFF
TRBJ1-4 once . TRBV4-3 TGCGCCAGCAGCCAAGAGGCAGGAACAACTAATGAAAAACTGTTTTTT CASSQEAGTTNEKLFF
TRBJ2-1 . TRBD2 TRBV27 TGTGCCAGCAGCCAACTAGCGGGGGGCAATGAGCAGTTCTTC CASSQLAGGNEQFF
TRBJ2-5 . . TRBV7-9 TGTGCCAGCAGCCCGCGACAGGACCAAGAGACCCAGTACTTC CASSPRQDQETQYF
TRBJ2-7 . . TRBV5-6 TGTGCCAGCACTGAGGGGATCTCCTACGAGCAGTACTTC CASTEGISYEQYF
TRBJ2-5 . . TRBV13 TGTGCCAGCAGGTTCAGGGGGGGAGAGACCCAGTACTTC CASRFRGGETQYF
TRBJ2-7 . TRBD1 TRBV28 TGTGCCAGCAGGCGGACAGGGGTGAACGAGCAGTACTTC CASRRTGVNEQYF
TRBJ2-2 . . TRBV6-5 TGTGCCAGCAGCCCAAGAGGCACCGGGGAGCTGTTTTTT CASSPRGTGELFF
TRBJ2-2 . TRBD2 TRBV10-2 TGCGCCAGCATGGGAGGCGGGGGGGCGCCCGGGGAGCTGTTTTTT CASMGGGGAPGELFF
TRBJ1-3 . . TRBV11-2 TGTGCCAGCCGGGGGGCTGGAAACACCATATATTTT CASRGAGNTIYF